Below, 31 T cell receptor beta chains from the same sample are listed, as sequenced in a study of blood T cell repertoires in COVID-19. TCRdb's copy holds only in-frame clones and misses some; the assay was immunoSEQ multiplex PCR. The table records 110,000 to 150,000 clones, 85% of them present only once. Sample: PBMCs or T cells enriched from blood (not recorded which). The receptors here all came from a middle-aged woman who had recovered from COVID-19.

The V call is TRBV2, the J call TRBJ1-4; 9 bases line up with TRBD1. The CDR3 runs 16 residues. Germline loops: CDR1 SNHLY, CDR2 FYNNEI. With 9 bases clipped from V and 8 bases from J, the junction kept 16 bases outside the gene matches. CDR3 sequence: CASPVVRDREREKLFF. CDR3 DNA sequence: TGTGCCAGTCCAGTCGTGAGGGACAGGGAACGCGAAAAACTGTTTTTT. Together with reference TRBV2 and TRBJ1-4, the CDR3 gives the full variable domain: EPEVTQTPSHQVTQMGQEVILRCVPISNHLYFYWYRQILGQKVEFLVSFYNNEISEKSEIFDDQFSVERPDGSNFTLKIRSTKLEDSAMYFCASPVVRDREREKLFFGSGTQLSVL.

This chain connects TRBV9 to TRBJ1-1, with D unclear. V was shortened by 0 bases and J by 4 bases, with 13 bases between the two germline ends. The germline V gene encodes CDR1 SGDLS and CDR2 YYNGEE. The CDR3 spans 15 residues. DNA of the CDR3: TGTGCCAGCAGCGTAGAATCTAACGCTGGCACTGAAGCTTTCTTT. Encoded protein: CASSVESNAGTEAFF.

This clone was seen only once. The V call is TRBV27, the J call TRBJ2-3; 12 nucleotides agree with TRBD2. The V gene end was trimmed by 4 bases and the J gene end by 6 bases; junction bases not matched to a gene: 5. This CDR3 has 15 residues. Looked up from germline, CDR1 is MNHEY and CDR2 is SMNVEV (reference sequence). CDR3 loop: CASSSRTSGADTQYF. The CDR3 bases are TGTGCCAGCAGTTCTAGGACTAGCGGGGCGGATACGCAGTATTTT.

This chain links TRBV24-1 with TRBJ2-3, with TRBD2 matching over 7 bases. The V gene's germline CDR1 is KGHDR and CDR2 SFDVKD. This CDR3 spans 16 amino acids. V shed 4 bases, J shed 4 bases, and the junction held 10 bases outside the gene matches. This CDR3 reads CATSDDRGDPPDTQYF. In DNA form, the CDR3 reads TGTGCCACCAGTGACGATCGGGGGGATCCTCCAGATACGCAGTATTTT.

In the case of this clone: The identical CDR3 is also encoded by other nucleotide sequences in the sample. This chain connects TRBV25-1 to TRBJ1-5; no clear D gene. CDR3 length equals 12 residues. The germline V gene encodes CDR1 MGHDK and CDR2 SYGVNS. V was trimmed by 5 bases and J by 2 bases, leaving 4 bases between them. The CDR3 DNA reads as TGTGCCAGCAGTTCAGGCAATCAGCCCCAGCATTTT. Translating gives CASSSGNQPQHF.

V is TRBV3-1 (or the pseudogene TRBV3-2) and J is TRBJ1-5; tentatively, D is TRBD1 (5 bases). This CDR3 region has 14 residues. CDR1 is LGHDT and CDR2 is YNNKEL in the germline V gene (reference sequence). V lost 4 bases, J lost 1 base, and 8 bases lay in between. The CDR3 region has the DNA TGTGCCAGCAGCCTCCGGGGGAGCAATCAGCCCCAGCATTTT. Amino acid sequence: CASSLRGSNQPQHF.

The chain is built from TRBV19 and TRBJ1-2; TRBD1 might be the D (6 bases). V gave up 3 bases and J gave up 7 bases, with 15 bases separating them. The CDR3 covers 14 residues. Germline V gene sequence: CDR1 LNHDA, CDR2 SQIVND (reference sequence). CDR3 region: CASSIDRNSGGYTF. In nucleotides, the CDR3 is TGTGCCAGTAGTATCGACAGGAACTCGGGTGGCTACACCTTC.

In its sample, this clone was seen a few times. V gene TRBV5-6 combines with J gene TRBJ1-2; 7 nucleotides agree with TRBD1. Unmatched junction bases numbered 7, after V lost 0 bases and J lost 8 bases. CDR1 and CDR2 from the germline V gene are SGHDT and YYEEEE. There are 14 residues in the CDR3. CDR3 in DNA: TGTGCCAGCAGCTTGGAACAGGGACAGCGGGGCTACACCTTC. This gives the protein CASSLEQGQRGYTF.

The chain recombines TRBV27 with TRBJ1-5, with D maybe TRBD1 (5 bases). CDR3 size: 14 residues. Germline loops: CDR1 MNHEY, CDR2 SMNVEV (reference sequence). The V gene lost 8 bases and the J gene lost 1 base, with 12 bases spanning the gap. The CDR3 here is CASAGEASNQPQHF. CDR3 nucleotides: TGTGCCAGCGCGGGGGAGGCAAGCAATCAGCCCCAGCATTTT.

The genes are TRBV5-4 and TRBJ1-4; the match to TRBD1 covers 7 bases. CDR3 size: 16 residues. J was trimmed by 6 bases and V by 0 bases; bases with no gene match: 8. The V gene's germline CDR1 is SGHNT and CDR2 YYREEE (reference sequence). The CDR3 is CASSLDPGQRDEKLFF. The CDR3, as DNA: TGTGCCAGCAGCTTGGATCCGGGACAGAGAGATGAAAAACTGTTTTTT.

J is TRBJ2-7 and V is TRBV2; tentative D call: TRBD2 (6 bases). The CDR3 is 13 amino acids. Trimming pared 4 bases from V and 3 bases from J, leaving 10 bases between. Germline CDR1 is SNHLY and CDR2 is FYNNEI. The CDR3 DNA is TGTGCCAGCAGTGGGGACTTAAACTACGAGCAGTACTTC. This sequence encodes CASSGDLNYEQYF.

The chain uses TRBV19 and TRBJ1-2, with D perhaps matching TRBD1 (6 bases). V lost 3 bases and J 4 bases, leaving 18 bases between the germline ends. Germline values: CDR1 LNHDA, CDR2 SQIVND (reference sequence). The CDR3 has 16 amino acids. CDR3 residues: CASSIVQGTLAYGYTF. In nucleotides, the CDR3 is TGTGCCAGTAGTATTGTCCAGGGGACCCTTGCCTATGGCTACACCTTC.

The chain has TRBV5-4 and TRBJ1-1; tentative D call: TRBD1 (6 bases). Trimming removed 2 bases from V and 5 bases from J, with 10 bases in between. The CDR3 extends over 13 amino acids. CDR1 and CDR2 (germline): SGHNT, YYREEE (reference sequence). CDR3: CASSLGGGTEAFF. The DNA for the CDR3 is TGTGCCAGCAGCTTAGGGGGGGGGACTGAAGCTTTCTTT.

This clone was detected only once. The V gene is TRBV5-1, the J gene TRBJ1-1; D is undetermined. V shed 4 bases and J shed 3 bases, with 13 bases lying between them. The CDR3 has 14 residues. Per the germline V gene, CDR1 is SGHRS and CDR2 is YFSETQ. CDR3 in DNA: TGCGCCAGCAGCCCCGGGTGGAGGGACACTGAAGCTTTCTTT. Its protein product is CASSPGWRDTEAFF.

V gene TRBV9 combines with J gene TRBJ2-5; D unclear. V lost 0 bases and J lost 5, with 17 bases in between. Germline loops: CDR1 SGDLS, CDR2 YYNGEE. The CDR3 consists of 16 residues. The CDR3 DNA is TGTGCCAGCAGCGTAGGGGTAGCTGCGGTCGAGGAGACCCAGTACTTC. It yields the protein CASSVGVAAVEETQYF.

This chain's CDR3 is CASSPSLLYEQYF. The CDR3 bases are TGTGCCAGCAGCCCTTCCCTTCTCTACGAGCAGTACTTC. The rearrangement links TRBV7-2 to TRBJ2-7; D is unclear. CDR1 and CDR2 from the germline V gene are SGHTA and FQGNSA. With 5 bases removed from V and 3 bases from J, the gap between germline ends came to 11 bases. There are 13 residues in the CDR3.

In the case of this clone: A much larger clone sits a single nucleotide away, making a read error possible. This sample includes further DNA sequences coding for the same CDR3. V is TRBV7-2 and J is TRBJ2-3, with TRBD2 identical over 14 bases. Trimming removed 4 bases from V and 3 bases from J; junction bases left unmatched: 3. Germline CDR1 SGHTA, CDR2 FQGNSA. The CDR3 length is 16 residues. The CDR3 loop reads CASSSGTSGGTDTQYF. In nucleotides, the CDR3 is TGTGCCAGCAGCTCCGGGACTAGCGGGGGTACAGATACGCAGTATTTT.

The chain uses TRBV18 and TRBJ2-3; TRBD2 matches at 8 bases. The V gene end was trimmed by 3 bases and the J gene end by 1 base; junction bases not matched to a gene: 6. The CDR3 sequence is 16 residues long. CDR1 is KGHSH and CDR2 is LQKENI in the germline V gene. The CDR3 reads CASSPPSGLGTDTQYF. The CDR3 DNA is TGTGCCAGCTCACCCCCTAGCGGGTTGGGCACAGATACGCAGTATTTT.

CDR3 protein: CASQTGKGNTIYF. The CDR3 DNA reads as TGTGCCAGCCAAACAGGGAAGGGAAACACCATATATTTT. The rearrangement joins TRBV11-2 to TRBJ1-3; TRBD1 might be the D (6 bases). V lost 8 bases and J lost 4, with 12 bases in between. The CDR3 contains 13 residues. Germline CDR1 is SGHAT and CDR2 is FQNNGV.

The rearrangement uses TRBV5-6 and TRBJ1-6; TRBD1 agrees at 12 bases. From germline, CDR1 is SGHDT and CDR2 YYEEEE. The CDR3 runs 16 residues. The V gene end was trimmed by 5 bases and the J gene end by 8 bases; junction bases not matched to a gene: 8. The CDR3 nucleotides are TGTGCCAGCAGTTCCGGGACAGGGGGCTCTTATTCACCCCTCCACTTT. Encoded protein: CASSSGTGGSYSPLHF.

This chain connects TRBV4-1 to TRBJ2-1; 12 bases are shared with TRBD2. The CDR3 is 16 residues long. Germline CDR1 is MGHRA and CDR2 is YSYEKL. After removal of 1 base from V and 4 bases from J, the junction contained 2 bases not matched to a gene. CDR3 amino acids: CASSQGGTSGYNEQFF. The CDR3 bases are TGCGCCAGCAGCCAAGGAGGGACTAGCGGGTACAATGAGCAGTTCTTC.

The chain recombines TRBV19 with TRBJ1-2; 8 bases fit TRBD1. With 5 bases clipped from V and 1 base from J, the junction kept 3 bases outside the gene matches. This CDR3 is built from 14 residues. The germline CDR1 and CDR2 sequences are LNHDA and SQIVND (reference sequence). CDR3 sequence: CASSEQGGNYGYTF. The CDR3 DNA sequence: TGTGCCAGTAGTGAACAGGGGGGTAACTATGGCTACACCTTC. The whole variable domain, filled in from reference TRBV19 and TRBJ1-2, reads DGGITQSPKYLFRKEGQNVTLSCEQNLNHDAMYWYRQDPGQGLRLIYYSQIVNDFQKGDIAEGYSVSREKKESFPLTVTSAQKNPTAFYLCASSEQGGNYGYTFGSGTRLTVV.

The chain links TRBV6-4 to TRBJ1-5; 7 nucleotides line up with TRBD1. The CDR3 covers 19 residues. Trimming took 4 bases from V and 0 from J; bases not matched to a gene: 15. Germline-derived CDR1 and CDR2 are MRHNA and SNTAGT. The DNA of the CDR3 is TGTGCCAGCAGTGCCGCCCCACAGGGGACACTCTATAGCAATCAGCCCCAGCATTTT. This codes for CASSAAPQGTLYSNQPQHF.

This rearrangement joins TRBV3-1 (or the pseudogene TRBV3-2) to TRBJ1-2; 8 nucleotides match TRBD1. V lost 1 base and J lost 8; bases outside the gene matches: 9. Germline lookup yields CDR1 LGHDT and CDR2 YNNKEL (reference sequence). The CDR3 is 15 residues long. CDR3 sequence reads: CASSQVPDRVYGYTF. For the CDR3, the DNA is TGTGCCAGCAGCCAAGTTCCGGACAGGGTTTACGGCTACACCTTC.

The V and J genes are TRBV24-1 and TRBJ2-2; 11 bases line up with TRBD1. The CDR3 is made up of 17 amino acids. Trimming cost V 4 bases and J 4 bases; bases outside gene matches: 7. The germline CDR1 and CDR2 sequences are KGHDR and SFDVKD. CDR3 loop: CATSDPGTGGGTGELFF. DNA for the CDR3: TGTGCCACCAGTGACCCCGGGACAGGGGGAGGCACCGGGGAGCTGTTTTTT.

This chain connects TRBV6-5 to TRBJ1-2; weak D call: TRBD1 (5 bases). CDR1 MNHEY and CDR2 SVGAGI come from the germline V gene. The CDR3 has 13 amino acids. Trimming removed 6 bases at V and 5 bases at J, with 13 bases between. This CDR3 is CASSLGGAYGYTF. The DNA for the CDR3 is TGTGCCAGCAGCCTTGGCGGGGCATATGGCTACACCTTC.

This clone turned up a few times. CDR3 loop: CASSPPFGQRTDTQYF. The CDR3 bases are TGTGCCAGCTCACCACCCTTCGGACAGCGCACAGATACGCAGTATTTT. V usage is TRBV18 and J usage is TRBJ2-3; the D gene is possibly TRBD1 (6 bases). This CDR3 has 16 residues. The V end was cut by 0 bases, the J end by 1 base, with 11 bases between. Germline CDR1 reads KGHSH; CDR2 reads LQKENI.

The chain joins TRBV7-6 to TRBJ2-5; perhaps TRBD2 as D (7 bases). V was trimmed by 3 bases and J by 5 bases, leaving 13 bases between them. Germline assignment: CDR1 SGHVS and CDR2 FNYEAQ. The CDR3 totals 14 residues. The CDR3 spells CASSFPGGRETQYF. The CDR3 DNA reads as TGTGCCAGCAGCTTCCCGGGGGGCCGGGAGACCCAGTACTTC.

The chain joins TRBV5-1 to TRBJ2-1; TRBD2 might be the D (5 bases). The CDR3 length is 13 residues. Trimming removed 4 bases at V and 3 bases at J, with 8 bases between. Germline lookup yields CDR1 SGHRS and CDR2 YFSETQ. The CDR3 bases are TGCGCCAGCAGCACCGGGATCTACAATGAGCAGTTCTTC. Translation: CASSTGIYNEQFF.

The V gene is TRBV11-2, the J gene TRBJ2-3; no reliable D call. Germline V lookup: CDR1 SGHAT, CDR2 FQNNGV. With 1 base removed from V and 1 base from J, the gap between germline ends came to 15 bases. This CDR3 comprises 17 residues. This CDR3 is CASSLVLPGTGTDTQYF. The CDR3 nucleotides are TGTGCCAGCAGCTTAGTTCTTCCAGGAACTGGCACAGATACGCAGTATTTT. The full variable domain, completed using reference TRBV11-2 and TRBJ2-3, is EAGVAQSPRYKIIEKRQSVAFWCNPISGHATLYWYQQILGQGPKLLIQFQNNGVVDDSQLPKDRFSAERLKGVDSTLKIQPAKLEDSAVYLCASSLVLPGTGTDTQYFGPGTRLTVL.

The rearrangement joins TRBV4-1 to TRBJ1-5; 7 positions match TRBD1. The V gene's germline CDR1 is MGHRA and CDR2 YSYEKL. This CDR3 has 14 amino acids. Trimming removed 5 bases from V and 4 bases from J; junction bases left unmatched: 5. The DNA of the CDR3 is TGCGCCAGCAGCGCCATACAGGGGAATCAGCCCCAGCATTTT. Translating it yields CASSAIQGNQPQHF.